This T cell receptor (beta chain) was captured in a study of stem cell transplantation in POMP-related autoinflammatory disease. This table comes from immunoSEQ multiplex PCR, and its TCRdb copy is limited to in-frame clones, with some not included. Of about 6,900 clones in the sample, roughly 80% are singletons; the top ten hold around 4%. Germline assignment: CDR1 MDHEN and CDR2 SYDVKM. V lost 3 bases and J 3 bases, leaving 19 bases between the germline ends. The CDR3 runs 17 residues. Sequencing used a CXCR5-defined cell subset from PBMCs. The chain combines TRBV28 with TRBJ2-3, with D hard to call. The source of this sequence is a human donor in good health. CDR3 bases: TGTGCCAGCAGTTTCCCCTTCGGACGGCTTAGGACAGATACGCAGTATTTT. This sequence encodes CASSFPFGRLRTDTQYF.